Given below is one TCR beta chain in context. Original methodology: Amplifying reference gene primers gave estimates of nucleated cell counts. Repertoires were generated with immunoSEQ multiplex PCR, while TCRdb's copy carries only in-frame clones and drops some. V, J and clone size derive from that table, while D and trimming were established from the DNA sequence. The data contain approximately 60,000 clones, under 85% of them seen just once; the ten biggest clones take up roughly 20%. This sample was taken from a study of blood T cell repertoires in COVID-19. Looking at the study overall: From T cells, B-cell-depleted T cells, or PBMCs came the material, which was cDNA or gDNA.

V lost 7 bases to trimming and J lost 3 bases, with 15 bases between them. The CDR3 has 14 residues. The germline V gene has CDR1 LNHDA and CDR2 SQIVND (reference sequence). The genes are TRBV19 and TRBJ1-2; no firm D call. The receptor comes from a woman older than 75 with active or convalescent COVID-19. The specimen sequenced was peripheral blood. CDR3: CASTLEAEDYGYTF. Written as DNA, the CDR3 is TGTGCCAGTACCCTGGAGGCGGAGGACTATGGCTACACCTTC.